The TCR beta chain under discussion was sequenced for a study of blood T cells in healthy people across ages. Total RNA, at least 5 micrograms per sample, was extracted from PBMCs. Combining a sample-barcoded 5' primer with a J-beta primer mix, a second PCR ran for roughly 6 to 12 cycles. TCRdb analysed the 5' RACE reads with MiXCR anew, one entry per CDR3 protein. The table has hundreds of thousands of distinct CDR3 sequences, around 25% seen once. CDR1 is SGHRS and CDR2 is YFSETQ in the germline V gene. Trimming left V 1 base short and J 3 bases short, with 10 bases between. This CDR3 contains 15 residues. The same data also went into a second study, on T cells of mothers and their children. As that report states: Each child contributed 2.5 million to 3.5 million TCR beta CDR3 reads, while each mother contributed over 9.5 million. In both related and unrelated pairs, TCR recombination output is shaped similarly by thymic selection.

This receptor was taken from a boy aged 5-17 years in good health. The sample taken for sequencing was blood. The chain carries TRBV5-1 and TRBJ1-4, with D unclear. CDR3 region: CASSLQAESNEKLFF. CDR3 DNA sequence: TGCGCCAGCAGCTTGCAGGCAGAATCTAATGAAAAACTGTTTTTT.